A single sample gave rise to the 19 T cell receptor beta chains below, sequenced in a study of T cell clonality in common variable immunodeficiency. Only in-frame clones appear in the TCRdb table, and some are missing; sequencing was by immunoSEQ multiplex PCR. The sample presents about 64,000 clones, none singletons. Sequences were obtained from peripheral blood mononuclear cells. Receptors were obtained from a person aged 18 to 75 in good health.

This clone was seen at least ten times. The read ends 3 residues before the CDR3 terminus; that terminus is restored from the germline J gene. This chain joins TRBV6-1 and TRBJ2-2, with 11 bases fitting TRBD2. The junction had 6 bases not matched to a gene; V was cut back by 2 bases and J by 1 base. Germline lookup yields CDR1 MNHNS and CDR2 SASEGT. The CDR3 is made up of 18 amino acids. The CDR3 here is CASSELAGGSMNTGELFF. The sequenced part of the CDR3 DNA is TGTGCCAGCAGTGAACTAGCGGGGGGCTCTATGAACACCGGGGAG.

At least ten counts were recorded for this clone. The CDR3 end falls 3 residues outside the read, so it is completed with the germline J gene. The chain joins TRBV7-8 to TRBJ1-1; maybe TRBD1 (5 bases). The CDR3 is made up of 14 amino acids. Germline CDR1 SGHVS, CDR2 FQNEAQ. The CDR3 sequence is CASSLGYPRGEAFF. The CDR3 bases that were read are TGTGCCAGCAGCTTAGGGTATCCAAGGGGCGAG.

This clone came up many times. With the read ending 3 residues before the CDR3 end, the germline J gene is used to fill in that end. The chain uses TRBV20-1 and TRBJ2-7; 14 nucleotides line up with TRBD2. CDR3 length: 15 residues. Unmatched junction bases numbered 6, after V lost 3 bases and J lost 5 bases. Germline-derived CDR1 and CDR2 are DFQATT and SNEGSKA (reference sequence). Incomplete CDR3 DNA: TGCAGTGCTAGGGGACTAGCGGGAGTTGTCAACGAG. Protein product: CSARGLAGVVNE. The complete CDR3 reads CSARGLAGVVNEQYF.

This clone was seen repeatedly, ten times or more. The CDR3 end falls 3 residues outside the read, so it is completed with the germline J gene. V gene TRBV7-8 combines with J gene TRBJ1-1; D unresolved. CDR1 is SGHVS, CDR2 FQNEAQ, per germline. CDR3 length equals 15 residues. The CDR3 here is CASSLGVKPGKEAFF. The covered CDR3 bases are TGTGCCAGCAGCTTAGGTGTGAAACCGGGTAAGGAA.

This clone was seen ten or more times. CDR3 bases read: TGTGCCTGGAGTATCTTGCCCGGGGACGAG. It translates to CAWSILPGDE. The full CDR3 protein reads CAWSILPGDEQYF. The rearrangement joins TRBV30 to TRBJ2-7, with D perhaps matching TRBD2 (5 bases). The CDR3 end falls 3 residues outside the read, so it is completed with the germline J gene. CDR3 length: 13 amino acids. The germline V gene has CDR1 GTSNPN and CDR2 SVGIG (reference sequence). V was clipped by 2 bases and J by 5 bases, with 13 bases between them.

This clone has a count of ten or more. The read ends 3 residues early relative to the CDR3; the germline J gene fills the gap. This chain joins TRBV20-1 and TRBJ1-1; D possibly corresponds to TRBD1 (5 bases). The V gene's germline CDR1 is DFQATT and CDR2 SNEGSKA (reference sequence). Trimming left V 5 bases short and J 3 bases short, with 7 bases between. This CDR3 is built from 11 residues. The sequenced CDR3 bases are TGCAGTGCTTTAGGGGACACTGAA. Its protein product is CSALGDTE. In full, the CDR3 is CSALGDTEAFF.

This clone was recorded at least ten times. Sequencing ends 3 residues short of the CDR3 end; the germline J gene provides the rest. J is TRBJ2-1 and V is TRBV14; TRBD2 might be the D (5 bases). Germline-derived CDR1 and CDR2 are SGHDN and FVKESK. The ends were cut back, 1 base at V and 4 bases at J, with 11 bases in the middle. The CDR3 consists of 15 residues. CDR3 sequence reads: CASSQVASKYNEQFF. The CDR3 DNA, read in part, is TGTGCCAGCAGCCAAGTAGCGAGTAAATACAATGAG.

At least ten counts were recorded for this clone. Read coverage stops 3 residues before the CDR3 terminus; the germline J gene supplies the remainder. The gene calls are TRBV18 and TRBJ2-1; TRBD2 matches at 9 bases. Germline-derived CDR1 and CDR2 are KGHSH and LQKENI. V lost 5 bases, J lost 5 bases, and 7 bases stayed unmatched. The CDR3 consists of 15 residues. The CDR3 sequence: CASSEKRGDNNEQFF. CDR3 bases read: TGTGCCAGCTCAGAGAAGCGGGGGGACAACAATGAG.

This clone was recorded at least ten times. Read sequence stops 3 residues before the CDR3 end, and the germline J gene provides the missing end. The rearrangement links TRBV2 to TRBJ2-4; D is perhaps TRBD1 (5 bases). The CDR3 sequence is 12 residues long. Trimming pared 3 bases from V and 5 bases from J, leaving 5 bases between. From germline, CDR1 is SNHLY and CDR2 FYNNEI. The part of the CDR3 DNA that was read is TGTGCCAGCAGTGACAGGGAAAACATT. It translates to CASSDRENI. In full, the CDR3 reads CASSDRENIQYF.

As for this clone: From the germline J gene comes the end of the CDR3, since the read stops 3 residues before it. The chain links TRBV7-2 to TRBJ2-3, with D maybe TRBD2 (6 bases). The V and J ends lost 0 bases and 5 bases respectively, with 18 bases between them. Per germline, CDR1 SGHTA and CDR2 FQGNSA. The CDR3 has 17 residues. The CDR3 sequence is CASSLALRGGVVDTQYF. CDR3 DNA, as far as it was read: TGTGCCAGCAGCTTAGCCCTTAGGGGCGGGGTGGTAGATACG. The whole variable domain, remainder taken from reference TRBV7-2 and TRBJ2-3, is GAGVSQSPSNKVTEKGKDVELRCDPISGHTALYWYRQSLGQGLEFLIYFQGNSAPDKSGLPSDRFSAERTGGSVSTLTIQRTQQEDSAVYLCASSLALRGGVVDTQYFGPGTRLTVL.

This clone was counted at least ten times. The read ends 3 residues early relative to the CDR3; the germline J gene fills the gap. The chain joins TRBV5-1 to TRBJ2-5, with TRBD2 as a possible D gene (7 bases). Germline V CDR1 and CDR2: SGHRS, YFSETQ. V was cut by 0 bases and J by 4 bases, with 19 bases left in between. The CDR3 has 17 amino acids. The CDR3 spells CASSLVASRGARETQYF. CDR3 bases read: TGCGCCAGCAGCTTGGTCGCTAGCCGGGGGGCTCGAGAGACC.

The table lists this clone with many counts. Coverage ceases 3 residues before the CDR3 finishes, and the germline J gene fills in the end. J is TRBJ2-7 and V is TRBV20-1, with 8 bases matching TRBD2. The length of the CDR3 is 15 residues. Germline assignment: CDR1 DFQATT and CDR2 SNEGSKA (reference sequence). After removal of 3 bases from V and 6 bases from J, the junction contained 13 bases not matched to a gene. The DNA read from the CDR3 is TGCAGTGCTAGTCTATCGGCTAGCGGGCGGTCCGAG. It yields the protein CSASLSASGRSE. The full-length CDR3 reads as CSASLSASGRSEQYF.

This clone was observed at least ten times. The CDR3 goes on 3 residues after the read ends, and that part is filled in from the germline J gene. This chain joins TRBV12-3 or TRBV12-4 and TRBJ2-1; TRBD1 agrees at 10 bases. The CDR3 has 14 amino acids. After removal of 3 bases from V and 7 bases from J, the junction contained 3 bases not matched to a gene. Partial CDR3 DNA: TGTGCCAGCAGTTTTAGACAGGGGGCAAATGAG. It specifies CASSFRQGANE. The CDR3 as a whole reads CASSFRQGANEQFF.

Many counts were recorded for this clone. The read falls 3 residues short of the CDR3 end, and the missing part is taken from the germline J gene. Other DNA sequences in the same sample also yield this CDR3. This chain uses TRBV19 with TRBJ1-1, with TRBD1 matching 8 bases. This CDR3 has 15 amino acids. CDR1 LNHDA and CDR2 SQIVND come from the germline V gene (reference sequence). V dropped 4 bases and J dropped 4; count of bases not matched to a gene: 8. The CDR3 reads CASSTLGQGGTEAFF. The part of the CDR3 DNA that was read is TGTGCCAGTAGTACCCTCGGACAGGGAGGCACTGAA.

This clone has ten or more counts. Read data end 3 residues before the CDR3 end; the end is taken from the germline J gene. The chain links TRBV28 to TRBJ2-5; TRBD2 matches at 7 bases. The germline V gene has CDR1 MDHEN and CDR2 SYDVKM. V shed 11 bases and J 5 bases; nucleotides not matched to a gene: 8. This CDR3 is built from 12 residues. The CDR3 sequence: CAGSSGTETQYF. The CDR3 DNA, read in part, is TGTGCCGGATCGAGCGGGACGGAGACC.

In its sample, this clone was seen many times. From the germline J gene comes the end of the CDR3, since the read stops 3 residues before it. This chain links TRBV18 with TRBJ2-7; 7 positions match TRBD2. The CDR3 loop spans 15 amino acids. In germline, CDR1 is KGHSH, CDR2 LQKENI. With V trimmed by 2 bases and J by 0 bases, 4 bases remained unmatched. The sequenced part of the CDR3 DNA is TGTGCCAGCTCACCAAGGCGGGGGAGCTCCTACGAG. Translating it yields CASSPRRGSSYE. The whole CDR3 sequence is CASSPRRGSSYEQYF. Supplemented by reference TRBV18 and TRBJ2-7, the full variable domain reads NAGVMQNPRHLVRRRGQEARLRCSPMKGHSHVYWYRQLPEEGLKFMVYLQKENIIDESGMPKERFSAEFPKEGPSILRIQQVVRGDSAAYFCASSPRRGSSYEQYFGPGTRLTVT.

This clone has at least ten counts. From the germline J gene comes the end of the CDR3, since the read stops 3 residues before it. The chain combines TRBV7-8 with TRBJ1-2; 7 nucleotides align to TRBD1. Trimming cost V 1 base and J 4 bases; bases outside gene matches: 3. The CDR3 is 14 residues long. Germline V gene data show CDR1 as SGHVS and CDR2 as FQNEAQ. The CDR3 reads CASSLVRGTYGYTF. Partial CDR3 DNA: TGTGCCAGCAGCTTAGTCAGGGGGACCTATGGC.

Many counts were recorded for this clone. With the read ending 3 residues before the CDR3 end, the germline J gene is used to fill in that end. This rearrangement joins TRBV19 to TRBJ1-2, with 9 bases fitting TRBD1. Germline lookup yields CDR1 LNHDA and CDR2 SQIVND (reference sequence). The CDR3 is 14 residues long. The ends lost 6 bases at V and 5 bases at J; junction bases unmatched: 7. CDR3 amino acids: CASRPGQGPYGYTF. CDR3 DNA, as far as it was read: TGTGCCAGTAGACCGGGACAGGGACCTTATGGC.

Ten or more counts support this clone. The CDR3 DNA, read in part, is TGTGCCAGCAGAGACACTAGCGGGAGATATGAG. It codes for CASRDTSGRYE. The entire CDR3 sequence reads CASRDTSGRYEQFF. This rearrangement joins TRBV2 to TRBJ2-1, with 11 bases that match TRBD2. Coverage ceases 3 residues before the CDR3 finishes, and the germline J gene fills in the end. In germline, CDR1 is SNHLY, CDR2 FYNNEI. This CDR3 region has 14 residues. The ends lost 6 bases at V and 8 bases at J; junction bases unmatched: 6.